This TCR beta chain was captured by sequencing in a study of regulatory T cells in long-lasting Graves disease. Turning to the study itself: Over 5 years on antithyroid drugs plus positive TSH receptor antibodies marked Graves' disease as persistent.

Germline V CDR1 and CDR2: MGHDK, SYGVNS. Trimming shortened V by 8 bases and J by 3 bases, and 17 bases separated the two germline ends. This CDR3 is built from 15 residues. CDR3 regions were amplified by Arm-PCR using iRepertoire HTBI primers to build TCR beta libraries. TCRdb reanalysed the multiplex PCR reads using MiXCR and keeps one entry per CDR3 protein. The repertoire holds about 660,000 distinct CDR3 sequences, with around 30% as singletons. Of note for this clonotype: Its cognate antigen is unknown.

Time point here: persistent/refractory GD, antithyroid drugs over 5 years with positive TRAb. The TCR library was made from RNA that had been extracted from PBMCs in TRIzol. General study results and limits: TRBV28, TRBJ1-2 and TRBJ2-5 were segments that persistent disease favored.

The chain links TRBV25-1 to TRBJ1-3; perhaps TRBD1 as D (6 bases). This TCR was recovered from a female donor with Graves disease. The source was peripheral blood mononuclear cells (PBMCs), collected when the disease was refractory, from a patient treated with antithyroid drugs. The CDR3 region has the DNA TGTGCCAGCGGGGAGACAGGCCGAGTTGGAAACACCATATATTTT. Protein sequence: CASGETGRVGNTIYF. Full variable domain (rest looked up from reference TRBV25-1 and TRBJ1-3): EADIYQTPRYLVIGTGKKITLECSQTMGHDKMYWYQQDPGMELHLIHYSYGVNSTEKGDLSSESTVSRIRTEHFPLTLESARPSHTSQYLCASGETGRVGNTIYFGEGSWLTVV.